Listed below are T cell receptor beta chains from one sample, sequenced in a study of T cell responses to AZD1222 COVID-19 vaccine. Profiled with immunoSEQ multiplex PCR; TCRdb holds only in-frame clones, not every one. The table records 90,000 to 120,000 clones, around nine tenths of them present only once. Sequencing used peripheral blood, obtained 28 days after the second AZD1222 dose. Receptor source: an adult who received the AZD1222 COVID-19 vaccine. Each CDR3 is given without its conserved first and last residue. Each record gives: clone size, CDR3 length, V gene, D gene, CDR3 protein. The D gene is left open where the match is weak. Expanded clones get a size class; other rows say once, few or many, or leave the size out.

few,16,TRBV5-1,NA,ASSQEASWHLSNQPQH
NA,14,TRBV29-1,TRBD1,SVEGPQGEDTGELF
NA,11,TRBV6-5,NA,ASSYQQNQPQH
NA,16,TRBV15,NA,ATSRDNRGGFVDQPQH
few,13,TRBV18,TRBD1,ASSPSGQGYQPQH
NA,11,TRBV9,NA,ASSGTGQETQY
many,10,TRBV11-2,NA,ASSQNTGELF
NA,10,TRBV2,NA,ASSGQRNTIY
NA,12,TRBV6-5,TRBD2,ASVTSVNTGELF
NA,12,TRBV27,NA,ASSPGPTFYGYT
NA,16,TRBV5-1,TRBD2,ASSASLAGGPIGSEQY
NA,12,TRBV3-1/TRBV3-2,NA,ASSQTTGRETQY
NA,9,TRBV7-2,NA,ASSFSYEQY
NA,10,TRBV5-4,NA,ASRLGERGYT
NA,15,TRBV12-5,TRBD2,ASGWGLAGGPRYEQY
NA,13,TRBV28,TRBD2,ASSRYRLAGAEQY
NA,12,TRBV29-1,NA,SVEYGGLDTEAF
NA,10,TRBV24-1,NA,ATSAVNQPQH
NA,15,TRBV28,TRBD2,ASSQPFIAGAPETQY
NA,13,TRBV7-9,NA,ASSLGGAGNPPLH
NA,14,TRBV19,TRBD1,ASTRGQGFYNSPLH
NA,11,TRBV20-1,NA,SASWGLSQPQH
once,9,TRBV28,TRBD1,ASGQGVEAF
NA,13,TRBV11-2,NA,ASSLFGGPVNEQF
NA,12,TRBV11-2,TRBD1,ASSSLTGGTEAF
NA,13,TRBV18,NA,ASSPSVRGTDTQY
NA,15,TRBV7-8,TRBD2,ASSYPPGGSGTGELF
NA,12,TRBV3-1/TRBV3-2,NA,ASSDRPMNTEAF
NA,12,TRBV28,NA,ASSLGPKNTEAF
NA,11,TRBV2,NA,ASSSAGTVSAF
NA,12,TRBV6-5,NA,ASSDLSGANVLT
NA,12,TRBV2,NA,ASSDRAFLNEQF
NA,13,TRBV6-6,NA,ASSYSGDSNYGYT
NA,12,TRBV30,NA,AWSARFSYNEQF
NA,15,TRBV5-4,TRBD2,ASGLWSSGSPYNEQF
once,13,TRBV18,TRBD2,ASSPTSGSTDTQY
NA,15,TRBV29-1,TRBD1,SVPPGQAPTGGYGYT
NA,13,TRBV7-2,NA,ASSQLGVVVQPQH
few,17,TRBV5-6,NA,ASSPQRGRSSSYNSPLH
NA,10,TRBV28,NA,ASRPDSYEQY
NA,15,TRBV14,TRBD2,ASSQLGLAGVGETQY
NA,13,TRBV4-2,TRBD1,ASSQTRDRVEKLF
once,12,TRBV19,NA,ASSSPGRSYEQY